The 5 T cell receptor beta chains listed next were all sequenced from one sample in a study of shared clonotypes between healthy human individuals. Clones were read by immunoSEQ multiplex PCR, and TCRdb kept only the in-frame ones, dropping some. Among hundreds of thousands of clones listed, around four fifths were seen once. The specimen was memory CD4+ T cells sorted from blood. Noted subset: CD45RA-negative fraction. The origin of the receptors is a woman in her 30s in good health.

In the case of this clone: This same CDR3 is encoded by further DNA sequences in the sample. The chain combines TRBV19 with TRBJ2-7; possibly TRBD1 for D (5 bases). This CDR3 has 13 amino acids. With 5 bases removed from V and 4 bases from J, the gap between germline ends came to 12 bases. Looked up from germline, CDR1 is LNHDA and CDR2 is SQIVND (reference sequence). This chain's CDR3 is CASSGQGVYEQYF. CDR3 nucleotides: TGTGCCAGTAGTGGTCAGGGTGTATACGAGCAGTACTTC.

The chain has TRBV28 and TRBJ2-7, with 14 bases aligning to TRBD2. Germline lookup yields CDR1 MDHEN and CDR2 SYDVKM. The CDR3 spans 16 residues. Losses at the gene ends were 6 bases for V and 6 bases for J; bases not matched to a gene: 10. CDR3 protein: CASRRSWGLAGVEQYF. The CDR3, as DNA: TGTGCCAGCAGACGATCGTGGGGACTAGCGGGGGTCGAGCAGTACTTC.

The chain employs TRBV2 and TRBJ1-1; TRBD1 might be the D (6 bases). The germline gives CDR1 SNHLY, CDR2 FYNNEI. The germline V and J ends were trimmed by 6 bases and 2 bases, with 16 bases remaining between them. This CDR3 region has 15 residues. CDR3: CASSPDRRSNTEAFF. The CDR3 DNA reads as TGTGCCAGCAGCCCAGACAGGAGATCTAACACTGAAGCTTTCTTT.

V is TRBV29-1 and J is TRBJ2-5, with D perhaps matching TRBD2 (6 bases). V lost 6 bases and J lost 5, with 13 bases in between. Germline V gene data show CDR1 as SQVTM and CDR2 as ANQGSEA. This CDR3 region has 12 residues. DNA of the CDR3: TGCAGCGTCCGGGGCGGGGACGAGACCCAGTACTTC. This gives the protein CSVRGGDETQYF.

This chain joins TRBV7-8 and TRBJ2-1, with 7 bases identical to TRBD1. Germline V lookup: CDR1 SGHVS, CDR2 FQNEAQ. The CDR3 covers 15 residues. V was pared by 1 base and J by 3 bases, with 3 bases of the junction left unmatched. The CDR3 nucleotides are TGTGCCAGCAGCTTAGTAGGGGGCTACTACAATGAGCAGTTCTTC. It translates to CASSLVGGYYNEQFF.